Sequencing of this TCR beta chain was carried out in a study of T-cell memory formation after mild COVID-19. J lost 1 base, V lost 5 bases, and 7 bases had no gene match. Per the germline V gene, CDR1 is SGHAT and CDR2 is FQNNGV. The CDR3 covers 16 residues. From the 5' RACE reads, TCRdb called clonotypes with MiXCR, one entry per CDR3 protein. The table has roughly 340,000 distinct CDR3 sequences, approximately 22% seen once. As regards this clonotype: Its antigen is unidentified.

Points from the study as a whole: Day 37-peaking second-wave clones had unconfirmed SARS-CoV-2 specificity. Clones which contracted sat mainly in CM and EM if CD4+, and in EMRA if CD8+.

The gene calls are TRBV11-2 and TRBJ2-1; 8 bases are a match to TRBD1. The specimen was PBMCs or a T cell subset sorted from them (not recorded which). The TCR comes from a man aged 18 to 30 who had mild COVID-19 (a few samples of this study predate the infection). Cell type and time point are not known. The CDR3 sequence: CASSLRGDRSYNEQFF. The CDR3 DNA sequence: TGTGCCAGCAGCCTAAGGGGGGACAGGTCCTACAATGAGCAGTTCTTC.